Below, 29 T cell receptor beta chains from the same sample are listed, as sequenced in a study of regulatory T cells in long-lasting Graves disease. Time point reported: newly diagnosed GD, antithyroid drugs for less than 3 months. TCR sequences were obtained from RNA taken from PBMCs. Assembly of TCR beta libraries relied on iRepertoire HTBI primers together with Arm-PCR of CDR3 regions. TCRdb analysed the multiplex PCR reads with MiXCR anew, one entry per CDR3 protein. The data show some 560,000 distinct CDR3 sequences, 15% to 20% seen once. The data were also submitted as part of a second study, on T cells in Graves' hyperthyroidism and ophthalmopathy.

This specimen was peripheral blood mononuclear cells (PBMCs), taken at new diagnosis, from a patient treated with antithyroid drugs. Receptors were obtained from a woman aged 35-60 years with Graves disease.

This clonotype appeared many times. The V gene is TRBV3-1, the J gene TRBJ2-1; no clear D gene. The CDR3 length is 12 residues. The germline V gene has CDR1 LGHDT and CDR2 YNNKEL (reference sequence). The V gene lost 11 bases and the J gene lost 3 bases, with 11 bases spanning the gap. The CDR3 DNA follows: TGTGCCTGCGGCAGGCTCTACAATGAGCAGTTCTTC. Protein sequence: CACGRLYNEQFF.

The chain carries TRBV5-8 and TRBJ2-5, with 10 bases aligning to TRBD2. Germline CDR1 reads SGHTS; CDR2 reads YDEGEE. The CDR3 covers 14 residues. The V segment lost 6 bases and the J segment 2 bases; nucleotides outside the gene matches: 4. CDR3 protein: CASTQLAGQETQYF. CDR3 nucleotides: TGTGCCAGCACCCAACTAGCGGGACAAGAGACCCAGTACTTC.

This clonotype was counted ten times or more. This rearrangement joins TRBV11-2 to TRBJ2-3, with 10 bases identical to TRBD1. Germline CDR1 and CDR2: SGHAT and FQNNGV. The CDR3 extends over 16 amino acids. After removal of 1 base from V and 0 bases from J, the junction contained 1 base not matched to a gene. This CDR3 reads CASSLGGQGSTDTQYF. In nucleotides, the CDR3 is TGTGCCAGCAGCTTAGGGGGACAGGGGAGCACAGATACGCAGTATTTT.

This clonotype was counted between two and nine times. CDR3 in DNA: TGTGCCAGCAGCCGGGGACTAGGTGCGAACGAGCAGTACTTC. Translation: CASSRGLGANEQYF. The J gene is TRBJ2-7, the V gene TRBV7-9; 8 bases are shared with TRBD2. V gave up 5 bases and J gave up 5 bases; unmatched junction bases: 8. Germline loops: CDR1 SEHNR, CDR2 FQNEAQ (reference sequence). The CDR3 has 14 residues.

Notes on this clonotype: This may arise from a read error, as a much more abundant clone is one base away. As the CDR3 is not closed by the conserved phenylalanine or tryptophan, this likely results from a read error. This rearrangement joins TRBV3-1 to TRBJ2-3, with D possibly TRBD1 on 6 matching bases. Per the germline V gene, CDR1 is LGHDT and CDR2 is YNNKEL (reference sequence). The CDR3 is made up of 18 amino acids. Trimming pared 2 bases from V and 1 base from J, leaving 19 bases between. The CDR3 is CASSQRWTVRYRTDTQYL. As DNA, the CDR3 is TGTGCCAGCAGCCAAAGATGGACAGTCCGGTACCGCACAGATACGCAGTATCTT.

This clonotype was detected many times. This chain links TRBV11-2 with TRBJ1-1; the D gene is possibly TRBD1 (6 bases). Germline V gene data show CDR1 as SGHAT and CDR2 as FQNNGV. The CDR3 has 15 amino acids. Trimming pared 3 bases from V and 1 base from J, leaving 12 bases between. CDR3 bases: TGTGCCAGCAGCTTCACAGGGCAGGCGAACACTGAAGCTTTCTTT. Protein product: CASSFTGQANTEAFF.

The sample holds many counts of this clonotype. J is TRBJ1-2 and V is TRBV9; unclear D gene. Trimming cost V 3 bases and J 6 bases, with 9 bases left between them. Germline-derived CDR1 and CDR2 are SGDLS and YYNGEE. The CDR3 sequence is 12 residues long. CDR3 region: CASSDLRDGYTF. The CDR3 DNA is TGTGCCAGCAGCGACCTAAGGGATGGCTACACCTTC.

There are many counts of this clonotype. The chain couples TRBV7-8 to TRBJ2-5; 12 nucleotides agree with TRBD2. CDR3 length: 14 amino acids. With V trimmed by 8 bases and J by 5 bases, 6 bases remained unmatched. Per germline, CDR1 SGHVS and CDR2 FQNEAQ. DNA of the CDR3: TGTGCCAGCGAGACTAGCGGGGGATATGAGACCCAGTACTTC. Protein sequence: CASETSGGYETQYF.

The sample holds many counts of this clonotype. In DNA, the CDR3 is TGTGCCAGCAGTGAAGCGGGAGGGGGCGGTCAGCCCCAGCATTTT. It encodes CASSEAGGGGQPQHF. V gene TRBV6-1 combines with J gene TRBJ1-5; TRBD1 matches at 7 bases. The CDR3 runs 15 residues. The V and J ends lost 0 bases and 6 bases, in that order; junction bases with no gene match: 5. Germline V gives CDR1 MNHNS, CDR2 SASEGT.

This clonotype was seen many times. V and J are TRBV10-3 and TRBJ1-6; 7 positions match TRBD1. The CDR3 sequence is 13 residues long. Germline V CDR1 and CDR2: ENHRY, SYGVKD. Germline trimming cut 10 bases from V and 5 bases from J; bases unmatched to any gene: 5. CDR3 in DNA: TGTGCCACCCTAGACAGGGATAATTCACCCCTCCACTTT. Protein product: CATLDRDNSPLHF.

This clonotype showed up many times. The chain joins TRBV27 to TRBJ1-1; D may be TRBD1 (5 bases). Per the germline V gene, CDR1 is MNHEY and CDR2 is SMNVEV (reference sequence). This CDR3 contains 16 residues. The V gene lost 1 base and the J gene lost 1 base, with 13 bases spanning the gap. This chain's CDR3 is CASSLWRGKGNTEAFF. DNA for the CDR3: TGTGCCAGCAGTTTATGGAGGGGAAAGGGGAACACTGAAGCTTTCTTT.

This clonotype showed up just a few times. The chain employs TRBV5-4 and TRBJ2-1; tentatively, D is TRBD1 or TRBD2 (6 bases each). The germline CDR1 and CDR2 sequences are SGHNT and YYREEE (reference sequence). V gave up 6 bases and J gave up 6 bases, with 16 bases separating them. The CDR3 totals 14 residues. The CDR3 loop is CASTAQGGGNEQFF. CDR3 coding DNA: TGTGCCAGCACCGCACAGGGAGGAGGCAATGAGCAGTTCTTC.

This clonotype was counted many times. The CDR3 protein is CASREWGVDTQYF. DNA of the CDR3: TGTGCCAGCAGAGAGTGGGGAGTGGATACGCAGTATTTT. The chain joins TRBV6-1 to TRBJ2-3; tentatively, D is TRBD2 (5 bases). The CDR3 is made up of 13 amino acids. Germline V gene sequence: CDR1 MNHNS, CDR2 SASEGT. V was shortened by 6 bases and J by 6 bases, with 13 bases between the two germline ends.

This clonotype was recorded at least ten times. This rearrangement joins TRBV6-5 to TRBJ2-1, with 9 positions matching TRBD2. The CDR3 is made up of 15 amino acids. The V gene's germline CDR1 is MNHEY and CDR2 SVGAGI. The J segment lost 8 bases and the V segment lost 2 bases, leaving 7 bases of the junction unmatched. The CDR3 loop is CASSYVGGGAYEQFF. The CDR3 DNA reads as TGTGCCAGCAGTTACGTTGGCGGGGGGGCGTATGAGCAGTTCTTC.

This clonotype was seen only a few times. The rearrangement joins TRBV19 to TRBJ1-5; TRBD1 aligns across 7 bases. The CDR3 is made up of 16 amino acids. Germline lookup yields CDR1 LNHDA and CDR2 SQIVND (reference sequence). The V gene end was trimmed by 6 bases and the J gene end by 4 bases; junction bases not matched to a gene: 12. CDR3 amino acids: CASSPGGTALNQPQHF. The CDR3 region has the DNA TGTGCCAGTAGCCCTGGGGGGACAGCCCTAAATCAGCCCCAGCATTTT.

The table lists this clonotype with a few counts. V usage is TRBV20-1 and J usage is TRBJ1-5; D is undetermined. CDR3 length: 15 amino acids. V dropped 0 bases and J dropped 7 bases, with 16 bases sitting between them. The germline V gene encodes CDR1 DFQATT and CDR2 SNEGSKA (reference sequence). In DNA form, the CDR3 reads TGCAGTGCTAGAGACCCCGCCAAGGCGGGGCAGCCCCAGCATTTT. It codes for CSARDPAKAGQPQHF.

This clonotype was recorded a few times. The rearrangement uses TRBV4-2 and TRBJ1-1; 9 bases are a match to TRBD1. V dropped 1 base and J dropped 1; count of bases not matched to a gene: 1. This CDR3 contains 15 residues. CDR1 LGHNA and CDR2 YNFKEQ come from the germline V gene. The CDR3, as DNA: TGTGCCAGCAGCCAAGGGACAGGGGAGAACACTGAAGCTTTCTTT. It codes for CASSQGTGENTEAFF.

This clonotype came up many times. The chain links TRBV6-1 to TRBJ1-5; weak D call: TRBD1 (6 bases). This CDR3 has 15 residues. In germline, CDR1 is MNHNS, CDR2 SASEGT. The V gene lost 7 bases and the J gene lost 2 bases, with 15 bases spanning the gap. DNA of the CDR3: TGTGCCAGCAAGAGACAGGACCTGGGCAATCAGCCCCAGCATTTT. Translated, it gives CASKRQDLGNQPQHF.

This clonotype has just a few counts. The CDR3 here is CASNRGLRETQYF. CDR3 sequence (DNA): TGTGCCAGCAACAGGGGGCTACGTGAGACCCAGTACTTC. The V call is TRBV19, the J call TRBJ2-5, with 9 bases identical to TRBD1. CDR1 LNHDA and CDR2 SQIVND come from the germline V gene (reference sequence). J lost 5 bases, V lost 9 bases, and 7 bases had no gene match. This CDR3 spans 13 amino acids.

The table lists this clonotype with many counts. At one boundary the junction diverges from the germline segment, which might be a read error. This sequence joins TRBV7-9 and TRBJ1-2; D is perhaps TRBD1 (6 bases). This CDR3 has 12 residues. The germline gives CDR1 SEHNR, CDR2 FQNEAQ (reference sequence). DNA of the CDR3: TGTGCCAGCAGCTTAGTAGGACAGTCACCTCTCTTC. Its protein product is CASSLVGQSPLF.

This clonotype was seen repeatedly, ten times or more. The J gene is TRBJ2-1, the V gene TRBV3-1, with D tentatively TRBD1 (5 bases). Germline V gene sequence: CDR1 LGHDT, CDR2 YNNKEL (reference sequence). The CDR3 extends over 18 amino acids. Trimming took off 0 bases at V and 4 bases at J, with 19 bases between the two ends. Here the CDR3 DNA reads TGTGCCAGCAGCCAAGAACGTTCTCGTAGGGGATCTTACAATGAGCAGTTCTTC. It translates to CASSQERSRRGSYNEQFF.

This clonotype was counted many times. The chain carries TRBV12-3 or TRBV12-4 and TRBJ1-2; D unclear. Trimming took 6 bases from V and 4 from J, leaving 15 bases between them. CDR3 length: 14 residues. The CDR3 sequence is CASSIGLSPYGYTF. CDR3 nucleotides: TGTGCCAGCAGCATTGGACTGTCCCCCTATGGCTACACCTTC.

This clonotype was seen at least ten times. V and J are TRBV20-1 and TRBJ2-7, with unresolved D. With 6 bases removed from V and 0 bases from J, the gap between germline ends came to 18 bases. This CDR3 is built from 15 residues. The germline V gene has CDR1 DFQATT and CDR2 SNEGSKA (reference sequence). CDR3 coding DNA: TGCAGTGCGGCTAGTTCTCCTCCTAACTCCTACGAGCAGTACTTC. Amino acids: CSAASSPPNSYEQYF.

For the CDR3, the DNA is TGTGCCAGCAGTCCCCCAGTAAACAATGAGCAGTTCTTC. This sequence encodes CASSPPVNNEQFF. V and J are TRBV12-3 or TRBV12-4 and TRBJ2-1; D not resolved. The V end was cut by 5 bases, the J end by 5 bases, with 10 bases between. The CDR3 has 13 residues.

This clonotype turned up a few times. The genes are TRBV20-1 and TRBJ2-7, with 10 bases that match TRBD2. Germline CDR1 and CDR2: DFQATT and SNEGSKA (reference sequence). The V gene end was trimmed by 3 bases and the J gene end by 5 bases; junction bases not matched to a gene: 7. The CDR3 totals 14 residues. The CDR3 loop is CSASDLAGVDEQYF. CDR3 DNA: TGCAGTGCTAGTGACCTAGCGGGGGTTGACGAGCAGTACTTC.

This chain connects TRBV5-5 to TRBJ1-2; D remains ambiguous. The CDR3 consists of 14 residues. The ends were cut back, 0 bases at V and 3 bases at J, with 9 bases in the middle. From germline, CDR1 is SGHKS and CDR2 YYEKEE (reference sequence). CDR3: CASSLGPEDYGYTF. CDR3 DNA sequence: TGTGCCAGCAGCTTGGGGCCAGAGGACTATGGCTACACCTTC.

This sequence joins TRBV19 and TRBJ1-1; the D is unclear. The germline V and J ends were trimmed by 3 bases and 1 base, with 9 bases remaining between them. The CDR3 is 14 amino acids. CDR1 is LNHDA, CDR2 SQIVND, per germline (reference sequence). The CDR3 protein is CASSMMATNTEAFF. The CDR3 nucleotides read TGTGCCAGTAGTATGATGGCAACGAACACTGAAGCTTTCTTT.

The table lists this clonotype with many counts. The V and J genes are TRBV7-2 and TRBJ2-7, with no clear D. This CDR3 has 15 residues. Per the germline V gene, CDR1 is SGHTA and CDR2 is FQGNSA. Trimming took off 0 bases at V and 0 bases at J, with 9 bases between the two ends. In DNA, the CDR3 is TGTGCCAGCAGCTTAGCGACGTTCAGCTCCTACGAGCAGTACTTC. Translated, it gives CASSLATFSSYEQYF.

This clonotype was recorded many times. The rearrangement uses TRBV7-2 and TRBJ2-1; 8 bases are shared with TRBD1. Germline CDR1 reads SGHTA; CDR2 reads FQGNSA. The CDR3 has 21 amino acids. Trimming cost V 0 bases and J 1 base; bases outside gene matches: 17. DNA for the CDR3: TGTGCCAGCAGCTTAGCGCCTGGCAGGGGGCCCGAAATTCTATCCTACAATGAGCAGTTCTTC. Its translation: CASSLAPGRGPEILSYNEQFF.